This T cell receptor (beta chain) was documented in a study of blood T cell repertoires in COVID-19. Overall study context: Some COVID-19 samples were acute and others convalescent; all came from the United States, Italy and Spain. From T cells, B-cell-depleted T cells, or PBMCs came the material, which was cDNA or gDNA.

Germline V CDR1 and CDR2: MNHEY, SVGEGT. V was clipped by 2 bases and J by 0 bases, with 10 bases between them. This CDR3 region has 15 residues. It was during active infection that Seattle patients were enrolled and then longitudinally followed. In the original processing: Amplification of reference gene primers was used by the study to estimate nucleated cell counts. The data were produced by immunoSEQ multiplex PCR, yet TCRdb's version contains in-frame clones alone and is incomplete. The V and J calls and the clone size are those of that table, but D and trimming were determined from the DNA. This table has roughly 150,000 clones, around 84% appearing once.

The clonotype originates from a woman of 80 years or more with COVID-19, enrolled during active disease. This chain connects TRBV6-2 or TRBV6-3 to TRBJ1-2, with D possibly matching TRBD1 (6 bases). Input material: peripheral blood. This chain's CDR3 is CASSYGQWPNYGYTF. DNA of the CDR3: TGTGCCAGCAGTTACGGACAGTGGCCTAACTATGGCTACACCTTC.